The entry that follows covers one TCR beta chain sequence. The target antigen is unknown. The data stem from a study of cytotoxic CD8 clonotypes in ibrutinib-treated CLL. Study-level information: Over 9 relapsed/refractory, around 14 treatment-naive; 17 IGHV unmutated.

Some clones are missing from TCRdb's copy, which holds only in-frame ones; the method was immunoSEQ multiplex PCR. This table holds some 200,000 clones, more than 65% found once. General observations from the study: Public clonotypes occurred uncommonly; on treatment, they contracted or remained stable.

The CDR3 is 14 residues long. J lost 10 bases, V lost 5 bases, and 5 bases had no gene match. From germline, CDR1 is KGHSH and CDR2 LQKENI. The rearrangement links TRBV18 to TRBJ1-6; 10 nucleotides agree with TRBD1. The TCR originated in a human donor with chronic lymphocytic leukemia. This specimen consisted of PBMCs, obtained after 12 months of ibrutinib treatment. The CDR3 protein is CASSGDRGQSPLHF. The CDR3 DNA sequence: TGTGCCAGCTCAGGTGACAGGGGGCAGTCACCCCTCCACTTT.